A selection of T cell receptor beta chains follows, all from one sample in a study of T cell changes during pregnancy in multiple sclerosis. Data came from immunoSEQ multiplex PCR; TCRdb stores just in-frame clones and leaves some out. The table includes roughly 120,000 clones, 80% to 95% detected once. Sequencing used peripheral blood, obtained before pregnancy. The receptors here all came from a female donor with multiple sclerosis, enrolled in a pregnancy study. Both conserved end residues are part of each CDR3. A D gene is named only where the DNA matches it firmly. Clone size appears in some rows only: once, few, many, or a class for an expanded clone.

d_gene: TRBD1; abundance: NA; j_gene: TRBJ1-2; v_gene: TRBV19; CDR3nt: TGTGCCAGTAGTATAGTTTCAGGGGGGAACTATGGCTACACCTTC; CDR3aa: CASSIVSGGNYGYTF
d_gene: NA; abundance: NA; j_gene: TRBJ1-1; v_gene: TRBV5-5; CDR3nt: TGTGCCAGCAGCTTGGAGGCGGGCAGGTGGAACACTGAAGCTTTCTTT; CDR3aa: CASSLEAGRWNTEAFF
d_gene: NA; abundance: NA; j_gene: TRBJ2-7; v_gene: TRBV10-1; CDR3nt: TGCGCCAGCAGTGAGTCGACAGGACCAGAGTACGAGCAGTACTTC; CDR3aa: CASSESTGPEYEQYF
d_gene: NA; abundance: NA; j_gene: TRBJ2-3; v_gene: TRBV6-6; CDR3nt: TGTGCCAGCAGTTACTCGAAGGGGGTCACAGATACGCAGTATTTT; CDR3aa: CASSYSKGVTDTQYF
d_gene: TRBD1; abundance: NA; j_gene: TRBJ1-5; v_gene: TRBV6-1; CDR3nt: TGTGCCAGCAGTTTGGACAGGGTGGGCAATCAGCCCCAGCATTTT; CDR3aa: CASSLDRVGNQPQHF
d_gene: NA; abundance: once; j_gene: TRBJ2-7; v_gene: TRBV7-2; CDR3nt: TGTGCCAGCACCGCAGGTATCTCCTACGAGCAGTACTTC; CDR3aa: CASTAGISYEQYF
d_gene: TRBD1; abundance: few; j_gene: TRBJ2-7; v_gene: TRBV28; CDR3nt: TGTGCCAGCAGAGGGACAGGGGAGTATGGGCAGTACTTC; CDR3aa: CASRGTGEYGQYF
d_gene: NA; abundance: NA; j_gene: TRBJ2-7; v_gene: TRBV7-9; CDR3nt: TGTGCCAGCAGCACAGGGAGTTACGAGCAGTACTTC; CDR3aa: CASSTGSYEQYF
d_gene: NA; abundance: NA; j_gene: TRBJ1-3; v_gene: TRBV5-1; CDR3nt: TGCGCCAGCAGCTTGGGGCAGGGCGCTGGAAACACCATATATTTT; CDR3aa: CASSLGQGAGNTIYF
d_gene: NA; abundance: NA; j_gene: TRBJ2-3; v_gene: TRBV4-1; CDR3nt: TGCGCCAGCAGCCAGCAACGAGGGCCAGATACGCAGTATTTT; CDR3aa: CASSQQRGPDTQYF
d_gene: TRBD1; abundance: NA; j_gene: TRBJ1-5; v_gene: TRBV6-1; CDR3nt: TGTGCCAGCAGTGAAGGCAGGGGGCGGTACAGCAATCAGCCCCAGCATTTT; CDR3aa: CASSEGRGRYSNQPQHF
d_gene: NA; abundance: NA; j_gene: TRBJ2-7; v_gene: TRBV7-6; CDR3nt: TGTGCCAGCAGCTTAGGCTTAGGGGGTCCCTACGAGCAGTACTTC; CDR3aa: CASSLGLGGPYEQYF
d_gene: NA; abundance: NA; j_gene: TRBJ1-3; v_gene: TRBV9; CDR3nt: TGTGCCAGCAGCGTAGACCAGGCGGGAAACACCATATATTTT; CDR3aa: CASSVDQAGNTIYF
d_gene: NA; abundance: once; j_gene: TRBJ1-5; v_gene: TRBV2; CDR3nt: TGTGCCAGCAAGTTTGAGGGCTCGCGCAATCAGCCCCAGCATTTT; CDR3aa: CASKFEGSRNQPQHF
d_gene: NA; abundance: NA; j_gene: TRBJ1-4; v_gene: TRBV21-1; CDR3nt: TGTGCCAGCAGCAGCCCCCCCCCGGCGGGAGGGGATGGTGAAAAACTGTTTTTT; CDR3aa: CASSSPPPAGGDGEKLFF